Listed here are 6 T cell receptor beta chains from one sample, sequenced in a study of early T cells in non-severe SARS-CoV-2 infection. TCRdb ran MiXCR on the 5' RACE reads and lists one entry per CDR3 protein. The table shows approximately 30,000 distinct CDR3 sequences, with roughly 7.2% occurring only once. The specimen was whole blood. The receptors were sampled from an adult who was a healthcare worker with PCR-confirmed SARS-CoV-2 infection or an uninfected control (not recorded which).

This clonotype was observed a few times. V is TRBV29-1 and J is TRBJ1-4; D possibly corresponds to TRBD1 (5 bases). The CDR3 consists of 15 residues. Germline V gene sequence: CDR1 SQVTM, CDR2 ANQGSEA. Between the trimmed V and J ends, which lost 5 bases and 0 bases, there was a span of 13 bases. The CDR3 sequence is CSVLGHPATNEKLFF. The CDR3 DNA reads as TGCAGCGTTCTCGGACATCCCGCAACTAATGAAAAACTGTTTTTT.

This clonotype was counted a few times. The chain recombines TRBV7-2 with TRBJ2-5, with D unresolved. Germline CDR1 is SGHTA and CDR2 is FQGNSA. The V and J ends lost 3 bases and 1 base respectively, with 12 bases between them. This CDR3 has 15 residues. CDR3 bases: TGTGCCAGCAGCTTCCAGCCGGGTTTCCAAGAGACCCAGTACTTC. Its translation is CASSFQPGFQETQYF.

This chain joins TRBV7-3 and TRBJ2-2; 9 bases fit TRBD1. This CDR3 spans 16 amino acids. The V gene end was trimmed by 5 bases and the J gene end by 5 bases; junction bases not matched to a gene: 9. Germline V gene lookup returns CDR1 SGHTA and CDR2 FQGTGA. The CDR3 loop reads CASSPSWTGVTGELFF. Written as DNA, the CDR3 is TGTGCCAGCAGCCCCAGTTGGACAGGGGTAACCGGGGAGCTGTTTTTT.

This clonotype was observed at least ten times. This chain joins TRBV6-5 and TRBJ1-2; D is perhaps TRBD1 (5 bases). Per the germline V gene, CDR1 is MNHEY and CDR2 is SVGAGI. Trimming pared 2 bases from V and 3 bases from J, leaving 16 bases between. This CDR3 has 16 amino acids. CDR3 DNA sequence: TGTGCCAGCAGTTACGACAGCTCAGGGCTCGACTATGGCTACACCTTC. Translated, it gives CASSYDSSGLDYGYTF.

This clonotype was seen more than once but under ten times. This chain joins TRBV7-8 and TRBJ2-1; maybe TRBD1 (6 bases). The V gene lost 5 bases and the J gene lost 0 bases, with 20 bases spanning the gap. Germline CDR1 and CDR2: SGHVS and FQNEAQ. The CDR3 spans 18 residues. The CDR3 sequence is CASSVTGSRQPSYNEQFF. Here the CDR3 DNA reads TGTGCCAGCAGCGTCACAGGGTCCCGACAACCCTCCTACAATGAGCAGTTCTTC.

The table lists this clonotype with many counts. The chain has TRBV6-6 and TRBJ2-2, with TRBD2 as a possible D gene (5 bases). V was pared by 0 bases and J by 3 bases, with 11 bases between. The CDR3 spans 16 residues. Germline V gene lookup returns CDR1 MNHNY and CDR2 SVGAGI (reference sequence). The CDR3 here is CASSYSPGWHTGELFF. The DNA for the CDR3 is TGTGCCAGCAGTTACTCACCGGGGTGGCACACCGGGGAGCTGTTTTTT.